This T cell receptor beta chain derives from a study of OX40 agonist ivuxolimab in advanced cancers. Overall study context: Every 2 weeks, patients got intravenous ivuxolimab at one of six dose levels (0.01-10 mg/kg). Dose-escalation cases comprised hepatocellular carcinoma, melanoma, renal cell or head and neck cancer.

Concerning this clone: What it binds is not known.

The cohort excluded patients with autoimmune disease history or systemic immunosuppression. Germline V gene lookup returns CDR1 SGHAT and CDR2 FQNNGV. V lost 3 bases, J lost 2 bases, and 7 bases lay in between. This CDR3 region has 13 residues. General observations from the study: At doses 0.1 to 3.0 mg/kg, CD4+ and CD8+ clones expanded.

Clones were sequenced by immunoSEQ multiplex PCR, and TCRdb holds only the in-frame ones, with some missing. Of tens of thousands of clones in the sample, over 85% are singletons; the top ten hold 0.9% to 0.95%. The chain couples TRBV11-2 to TRBJ1-1; D gene unclear. This clonotype originated in an adult with an advanced solid tumor such as melanoma, head and neck, liver or kidney cancer. The source material was CD4+ or CD8+ T cells sorted from blood, sampled in a trial of the OX40 agonist ivuxolimab. The CDR3 DNA is TGTGCCAGCAGCTTTTCAGCCAACACTGAAGCTTTCTTT. This encodes CASSFSANTEAFF.